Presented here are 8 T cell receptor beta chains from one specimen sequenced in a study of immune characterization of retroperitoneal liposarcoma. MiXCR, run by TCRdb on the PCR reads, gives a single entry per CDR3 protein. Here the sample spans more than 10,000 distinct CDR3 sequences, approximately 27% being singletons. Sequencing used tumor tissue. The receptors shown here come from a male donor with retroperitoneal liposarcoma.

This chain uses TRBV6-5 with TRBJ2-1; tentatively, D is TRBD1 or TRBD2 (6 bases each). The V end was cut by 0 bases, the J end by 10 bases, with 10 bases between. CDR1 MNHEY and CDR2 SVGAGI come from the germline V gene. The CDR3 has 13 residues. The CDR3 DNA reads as TGTGCCAGCAGTTACTCATCGGGGGCCGAGCAGTTCTTC. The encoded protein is CASSYSSGAEQFF.

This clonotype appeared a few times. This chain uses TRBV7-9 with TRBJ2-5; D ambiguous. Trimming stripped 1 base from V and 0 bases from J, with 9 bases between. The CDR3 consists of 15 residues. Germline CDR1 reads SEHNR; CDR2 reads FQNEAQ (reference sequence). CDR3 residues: CASSLGFDNQETQYF. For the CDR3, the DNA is TGTGCCAGCAGCTTAGGCTTCGACAACCAAGAGACCCAGTACTTC.

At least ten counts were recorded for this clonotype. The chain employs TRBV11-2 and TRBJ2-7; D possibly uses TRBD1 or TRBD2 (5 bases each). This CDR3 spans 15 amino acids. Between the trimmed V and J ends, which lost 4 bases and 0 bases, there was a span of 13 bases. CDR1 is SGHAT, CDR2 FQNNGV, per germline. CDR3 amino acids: CASSSVWGSSYEQYF. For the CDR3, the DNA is TGTGCCAGCAGCTCCGTGTGGGGGAGCTCCTACGAGCAGTACTTC.

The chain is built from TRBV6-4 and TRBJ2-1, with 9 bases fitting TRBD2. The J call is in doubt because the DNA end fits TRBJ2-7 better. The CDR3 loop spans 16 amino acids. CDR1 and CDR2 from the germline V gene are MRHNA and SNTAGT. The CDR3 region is CAPREVAGEPYNEQYF. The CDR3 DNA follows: TGTGCCCCCAGGGAGGTAGCGGGAGAGCCCTACAATGAGCAGTACTTC.

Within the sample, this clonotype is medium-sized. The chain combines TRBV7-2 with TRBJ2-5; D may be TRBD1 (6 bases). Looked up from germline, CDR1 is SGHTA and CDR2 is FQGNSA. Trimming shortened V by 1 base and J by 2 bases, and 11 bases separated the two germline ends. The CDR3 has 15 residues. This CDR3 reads CASSLVVGQQETQYF. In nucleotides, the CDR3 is TGTGCCAGCAGCTTAGTCGTCGGACAGCAAGAGACCCAGTACTTC.

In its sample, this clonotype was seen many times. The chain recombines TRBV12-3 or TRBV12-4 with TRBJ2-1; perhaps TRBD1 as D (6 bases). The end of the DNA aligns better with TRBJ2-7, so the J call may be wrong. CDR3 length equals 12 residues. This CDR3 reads CASGYTGLEQYF. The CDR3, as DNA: TGTGCCAGCGGCTATACAGGGCTCGAGCAGTACTTC.

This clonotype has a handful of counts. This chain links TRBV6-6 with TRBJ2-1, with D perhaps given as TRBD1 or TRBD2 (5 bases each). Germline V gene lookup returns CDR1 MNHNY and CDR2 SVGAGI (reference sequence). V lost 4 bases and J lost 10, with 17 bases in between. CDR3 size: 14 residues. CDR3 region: CASSFGTPPVEQFF. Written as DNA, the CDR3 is TGTGCCAGCAGTTTCGGGACCCCTCCTGTAGAGCAGTTCTTC.

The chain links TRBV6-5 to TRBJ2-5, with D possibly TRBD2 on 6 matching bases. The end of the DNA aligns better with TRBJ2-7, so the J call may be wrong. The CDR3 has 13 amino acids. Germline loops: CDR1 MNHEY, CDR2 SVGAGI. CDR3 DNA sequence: TGTGCCAGCCGCGGGACTGACAACTACGAGCAGTACTTC. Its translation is CASRGTDNYEQYF.